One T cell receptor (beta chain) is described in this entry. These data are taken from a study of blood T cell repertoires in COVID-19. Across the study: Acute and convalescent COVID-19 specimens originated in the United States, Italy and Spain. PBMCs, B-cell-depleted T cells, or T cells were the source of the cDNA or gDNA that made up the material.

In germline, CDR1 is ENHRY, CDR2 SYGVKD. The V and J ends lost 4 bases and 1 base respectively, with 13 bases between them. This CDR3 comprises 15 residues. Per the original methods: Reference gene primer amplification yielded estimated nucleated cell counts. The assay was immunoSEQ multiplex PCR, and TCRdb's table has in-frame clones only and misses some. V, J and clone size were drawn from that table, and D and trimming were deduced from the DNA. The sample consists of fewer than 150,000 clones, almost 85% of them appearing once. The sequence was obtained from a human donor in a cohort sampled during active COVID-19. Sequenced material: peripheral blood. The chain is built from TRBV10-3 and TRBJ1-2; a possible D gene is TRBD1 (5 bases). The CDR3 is CAISGSRQNNYGYTF. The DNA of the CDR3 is TGTGCCATCAGTGGCTCTCGACAGAATAACTATGGCTACACCTTC.